The 25 T cell receptor beta chains presented below share a single source sample, sequenced in a study of blood T cell repertoires in COVID-19. Measured with immunoSEQ multiplex PCR; TCRdb has only the in-frame clones, and not every one. The sample comprises roughly 150,000 clones, more than 70% of which are singletons, and around 18% rests with the top ten. Sequenced: PBMCs or T cells enriched from blood (not recorded which). These receptors all stem from a man in his 60s who had recovered from COVID-19.

This chain uses TRBV19 with TRBJ1-5; the match to TRBD1 covers 8 bases. In germline, CDR1 is LNHDA, CDR2 SQIVND (reference sequence). The ends lost 5 bases at V and 7 bases at J; junction bases unmatched: 10. This CDR3 spans 15 amino acids. CDR3 amino acids: CASSPGTGGGQPQHF. The CDR3 bases are TGTGCCAGTAGTCCGGGGACAGGTGGGGGACAGCCCCAGCATTTT.

The V gene is TRBV27, the J gene TRBJ1-4; D not resolved. The germline V gene encodes CDR1 MNHEY and CDR2 SMNVEV (reference sequence). Trimming removed 0 bases at V and 6 bases at J, with 5 bases between. The CDR3 is 13 amino acids. For the CDR3, the DNA is TGTGCCAGCAGTTTATCCGCAGATGAAAAACTGTTTTTT. This gives the protein CASSLSADEKLFF.

The V gene is TRBV2, the J gene TRBJ1-6; D gene uncertain. The germline V gene encodes CDR1 SNHLY and CDR2 FYNNEI. The CDR3 extends over 15 amino acids. V shed 3 bases and J shed 6 bases, with 12 bases lying between them. DNA for the CDR3: TGTGCCAGCAGTGATGCGACACTGGGTAATTCACCCCTCCACTTT. Translating gives CASSDATLGNSPLHF.

This chain links TRBV5-1 with TRBJ1-3; 8 nucleotides match TRBD1. The CDR3 contains 16 residues. CDR1 SGHRS and CDR2 YFSETQ come from the germline V gene. V shed 4 bases and J 0 bases; nucleotides not matched to a gene: 6. CDR3: CASSATGGYSGNTIYF. The CDR3, as DNA: TGCGCCAGCAGCGCTACAGGGGGGTACTCTGGAAACACCATATATTTT.

This chain uses TRBV9 with TRBJ1-6; a weak D match, TRBD1 (5 bases). The germline V gene has CDR1 SGDLS and CDR2 YYNGEE. V was clipped by 0 bases and J by 5 bases, with 21 bases between them. This CDR3 spans 19 amino acids. CDR3 DNA: TGTGCCAGCAGCGTAGGGCAGGGCCCTCGAGTTGGGCATAATTCACCCCTCCACTTT. Protein: CASSVGQGPRVGHNSPLHF. Together with reference TRBV9 and TRBJ1-6, the CDR3 gives the full variable domain: DSGVTQTPKHLITATGQRVTLRCSPRSGDLSVYWYQQSLDQGLQFLIQYYNGEERAKGNILERFSAQQFPDLHSELNLSSLELGDSALYFCASSVGQGPRVGHNSPLHFGNGTRLTVT.

This clone turned up a few times. The V and J genes are TRBV5-1 and TRBJ2-7; the match to TRBD2 covers 10 bases. V shed 2 bases, J shed 0 bases, and the junction held 5 bases outside the gene matches. CDR3 length equals 16 residues. Germline V CDR1 and CDR2: SGHRS, YFSETQ. In nucleotides, the CDR3 is TGCGCCAGCAGCTTTGGTAGCGGGGGGTTCTCCTACGAGCAGTACTTC. It encodes CASSFGSGGFSYEQYF.

The chain is built from TRBV12-3 or TRBV12-4 and TRBJ2-3, with D unclear. The CDR3 runs 11 residues. The V and J ends lost 6 bases and 6 bases respectively, with 7 bases between them. The DNA of the CDR3 is TGTGCCAGCAGAAAAGCGGATACGCAGTATTTT. It codes for CASRKADTQYF.

This rearrangement joins TRBV7-9 to TRBJ1-2; D is unresolved. V gave up 3 bases and J gave up 8 bases, with 13 bases separating them. There are 13 residues in the CDR3. Germline CDR1 reads SEHNR; CDR2 reads FQNEAQ (reference sequence). CDR3 loop: CASSFGESGGYTF. In nucleotides, the CDR3 is TGTGCCAGCAGCTTCGGGGAAAGTGGAGGCTACACCTTC.

V gene TRBV19 combines with J gene TRBJ2-3; D is possibly TRBD1 (5 bases). Germline V gene data show CDR1 as LNHDA and CDR2 as SQIVND (reference sequence). The V end lost 6 bases, the J end lost 5 bases, and 15 bases lay between the germline ends. This CDR3 region has 14 residues. The CDR3 coding sequence is TGTGCCAGTAGCCTTAGCAGGGCTATAGATACGCAGTATTTT. It is translated as CASSLSRAIDTQYF.

The rearrangement links TRBV28 to TRBJ2-1, with a weak D call TRBD2 (6 bases). Germline V CDR1 and CDR2: MDHEN, SYDVKM. V gave up 7 bases and J gave up 0 bases, with 10 bases separating them. This CDR3 is 14 amino acids long. Written as DNA, the CDR3 is TGTGCCAGCATGAGGGACTTCTCCTACAATGAGCAGTTCTTC. Its protein product is CASMRDFSYNEQFF.

CDR3 bases: TGTGCCAGCAGCCTCACTAGCGGGGGGACTGAGCAGTTCTTC. Amino acid sequence: CASSLTSGGTEQFF. This chain joins TRBV7-6 and TRBJ2-1; 12 bases are a match to TRBD2. The CDR3 covers 14 residues. Germline V CDR1 and CDR2: SGHVS, FNYEAQ. Unmatched junction bases numbered 5, after V lost 5 bases and J lost 9 bases. Looking up the rest from reference TRBV7-6 and TRBJ2-1 gives the full variable domain: GAGVSQSPRYKVTKRGQDVALRCDPISGHVSLYWYRQALGQGPEFLTYFNYEAQQDKSGLPNDRFSAERPEGSISTLTIQRTEQRDSAMYRCASSLTSGGTEQFFGPGTRLTVL.

This rearrangement joins TRBV5-6 to TRBJ2-1, with TRBD2 matching 7 bases. The CDR3 is 15 amino acids. Germline CDR1 reads SGHDT; CDR2 reads YYEEEE. V shed 5 bases, J shed 7 bases, and the junction held 12 bases outside the gene matches. The CDR3 reads CASRTGTNERNEQFF. As DNA, the CDR3 is TGTGCCAGCAGAACCGGGACTAACGAGAGGAATGAGCAGTTCTTC.

This chain uses TRBV9 with TRBJ2-1; TRBD1 agrees at 10 bases. Germline V gene lookup returns CDR1 SGDLS and CDR2 YYNGEE. V shed 4 bases, J shed 8 bases, and the junction held 12 bases outside the gene matches. CDR3 length equals 16 residues. In DNA, the CDR3 is TGTGCCAGCAGCTCTCCGAGAGACAGGGGGCATTATGAGCAGTTCTTC. Amino acids: CASSSPRDRGHYEQFF.

The chain is built from TRBV5-1 and TRBJ2-1; 11 nucleotides align to TRBD1. V lost 1 base and J lost 4; bases outside the gene matches: 10. CDR1 and CDR2 from the germline V gene are SGHRS and YFSETQ. The CDR3 consists of 18 residues. The CDR3 DNA reads as TGCGCCAGCAGCTTGTCCCGGACAGGGGGCATTATGTACAATGAGCAGTTCTTC. Translation gives CASSLSRTGGIMYNEQFF.

Comments on this clone: The junction departs from the called germline gene at one end, perhaps through a read error. The chain is built from TRBV7-7 and TRBJ2-1, with 12 bases matching TRBD2. The CDR3 spans 15 residues. Germline CDR1 reads SSHAT; CDR2 reads FNYEAQ (reference sequence). CDR3 bases: TGTGCTAGCAGCTCCGGACTAGCGGGAACACATGAGCAGTTCTTC. Translation gives CASSSGLAGTHEQFF.

In this sample, this clone turned up a few times. The chain has TRBV6-1 and TRBJ1-2; 9 positions match TRBD1. The V segment lost 2 bases and the J segment 6 bases; nucleotides outside the gene matches: 4. The CDR3 has 14 amino acids. From germline, CDR1 is MNHNS and CDR2 SASEGT. The CDR3 sequence is CASSENRGLDGYTF. The CDR3 DNA reads TGTGCCAGCAGTGAAAACAGGGGGCTGGATGGCTACACCTTC.

This rearrangement joins TRBV6-1 to TRBJ1-4; D is undetermined. The CDR3 runs 14 residues. CDR1 and CDR2 from the germline V gene are MNHNS and SASEGT. V lost 3 bases to trimming and J lost 0 bases, with 5 bases between them. The DNA of the CDR3 is TGTGCCAGCAGTGATCGGGCAACTAATGAAAAACTGTTTTTT. Residues: CASSDRATNEKLFF.

The rearrangement uses TRBV27 and TRBJ1-4; TRBD1 matches 7 bases. Losses at the gene ends were 9 bases for V and 4 bases for J; bases not matched to a gene: 2. The CDR3 is made up of 12 amino acids. Germline CDR1 MNHEY, CDR2 SMNVEV (reference sequence). CDR3 protein: CASRQGNEKLFF. The CDR3 bases are TGTGCCAGTAGACAGGGTAATGAAAAACTGTTTTTT. Full variable domain (rest looked up from reference TRBV27 and TRBJ1-4): EAQVTQNPRYLITVTGKKLTVTCSQNMNHEYMSWYRQDPGLGLRQIYYSMNVEVTDKGDVPEGYKVSRKEKRNFPLILESPSPNQTSLYFCASRQGNEKLFFGSGTQLSVL.

Details on this clone: This same CDR3 is encoded by further DNA sequences in the sample. J is TRBJ1-1 and V is TRBV29-1; possibly TRBD1 for D (5 bases). The CDR3 loop spans 13 amino acids. Germline-derived CDR1 and CDR2 are SQVTM and ANQGSEA. V was clipped by 1 base and J by 2 bases, with 8 bases between them. The CDR3 bases are TGCAGCGTTGAAGTGGGGGGAAACACTGAAGCTTTCTTT. Its translation is CSVEVGGNTEAFF.

The V and J genes are TRBV9 and TRBJ2-2; 10 positions agree with TRBD2. CDR1 is SGDLS and CDR2 is YYNGEE in the germline V gene. J gave up 3 bases and V 6 bases, and 2 bases lay outside the gene matches. This CDR3 has 14 residues. CDR3 sequence (DNA): TGTGCCAGCACCGGACTAGCGGACACCGGGGAGCTGTTTTTT. Amino acid sequence: CASTGLADTGELFF.

This chain connects TRBV13 to TRBJ2-7, with TRBD2 identical over 9 bases. V lost 0 bases, J lost 3 bases, and 12 bases stayed unmatched. The CDR3 runs to 18 residues. Looked up from germline, CDR1 is PRHDT and CDR2 is FYEKMQ (reference sequence). CDR3 nucleotide sequence: TGTGCCAGCAGCTTAGGTTGGGCGGGAGGGCCAAAAAACTACGAGCAGTACTTC. Translation gives CASSLGWAGGPKNYEQYF.

The V call is TRBV11-2, the J call TRBJ2-2; TRBD2 aligns across 15 bases. Germline CDR1 is SGHAT and CDR2 is FQNNGV. With 7 bases clipped from V and 5 bases from J, the junction kept 8 bases outside the gene matches. This CDR3 region has 17 residues. The CDR3 is CASNLGLAGGWTGELFF. CDR3 nucleotides: TGTGCCAGCAACTTGGGACTAGCGGGGGGCTGGACCGGGGAGCTGTTTTTT.

CDR3 nucleotide sequence: TGTGCCAGCAGTGAAGCCCCGCGAGATGAGCAGTACTTC. Its translation is CASSEAPRDEQYF. This chain joins TRBV6-1 and TRBJ2-7; D not certain. Trimming took off 0 bases at V and 7 bases at J, with 10 bases between the two ends. This CDR3 spans 13 amino acids. Germline V gives CDR1 MNHNS, CDR2 SASEGT.

The CDR3 sequence: CASSQWTGSPSGANVLTF. CDR3 in DNA: TGCGCCAGCAGCCAGTGGACAGGGTCTCCCTCCGGGGCCAACGTCCTGACTTTC. The chain couples TRBV4-1 to TRBJ2-6; 8 bases agree with TRBD1. The CDR3 is 18 residues long. Germline V lookup: CDR1 MGHRA, CDR2 YSYEKL. The trim removed 3 bases at V and 4 bases at J, leaving 11 bases unmatched.

The chain combines TRBV20-1 with TRBJ1-5; D ambiguous. V was clipped by 3 bases and J by 4 bases, with 16 bases between them. In germline, CDR1 is DFQATT, CDR2 SNEGSKA (reference sequence). This CDR3 is built from 15 residues. In nucleotides, the CDR3 is TGCAGTGCTAGTCGCCCCCCGCCGAGGAATCAGCCCCAGCATTTT. Translating it yields CSASRPPPRNQPQHF.